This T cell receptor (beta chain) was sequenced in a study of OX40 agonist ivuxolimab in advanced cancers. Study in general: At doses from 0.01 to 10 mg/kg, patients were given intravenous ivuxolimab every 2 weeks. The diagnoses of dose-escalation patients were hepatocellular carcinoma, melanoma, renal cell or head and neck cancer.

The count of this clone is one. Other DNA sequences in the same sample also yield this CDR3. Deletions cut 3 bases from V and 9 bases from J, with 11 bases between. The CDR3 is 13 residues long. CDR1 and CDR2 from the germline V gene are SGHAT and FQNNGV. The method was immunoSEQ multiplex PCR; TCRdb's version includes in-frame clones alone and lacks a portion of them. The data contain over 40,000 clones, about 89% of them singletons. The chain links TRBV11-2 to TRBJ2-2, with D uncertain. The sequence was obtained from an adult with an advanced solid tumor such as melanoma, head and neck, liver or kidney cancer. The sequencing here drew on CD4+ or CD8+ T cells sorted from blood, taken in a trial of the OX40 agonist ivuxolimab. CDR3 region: CASSLGRTRELFF. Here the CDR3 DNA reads TGTGCCAGCAGCTTGGGTCGGACGCGGGAGCTGTTTTTT.